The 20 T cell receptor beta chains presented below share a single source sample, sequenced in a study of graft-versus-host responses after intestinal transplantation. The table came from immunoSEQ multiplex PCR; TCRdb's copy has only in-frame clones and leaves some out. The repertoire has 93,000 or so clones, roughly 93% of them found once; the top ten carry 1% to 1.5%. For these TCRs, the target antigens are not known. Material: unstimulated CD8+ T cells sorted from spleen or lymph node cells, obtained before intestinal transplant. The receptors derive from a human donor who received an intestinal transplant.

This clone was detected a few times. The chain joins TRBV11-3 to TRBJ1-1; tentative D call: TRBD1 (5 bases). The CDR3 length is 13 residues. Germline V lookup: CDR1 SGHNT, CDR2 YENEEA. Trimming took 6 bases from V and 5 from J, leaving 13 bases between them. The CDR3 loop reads CASRARDGTEAFF. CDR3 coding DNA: TGTGCCAGCAGAGCCAGGGATGGTACTGAAGCTTTCTTT.

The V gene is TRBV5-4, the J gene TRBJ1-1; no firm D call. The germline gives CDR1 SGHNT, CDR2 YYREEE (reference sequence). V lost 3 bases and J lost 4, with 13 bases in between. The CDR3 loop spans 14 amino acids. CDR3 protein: CASSSMDGRTEAFF. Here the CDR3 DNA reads TGTGCCAGCAGCTCGATGGACGGCCGCACTGAAGCTTTCTTT.

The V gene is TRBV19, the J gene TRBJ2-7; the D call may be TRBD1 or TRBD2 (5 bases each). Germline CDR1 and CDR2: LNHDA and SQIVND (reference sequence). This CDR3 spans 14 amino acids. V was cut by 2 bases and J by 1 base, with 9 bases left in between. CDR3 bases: TGTGCCAGTAGTATATTGGGGGAGTCCTACGAGCAGTACTTC. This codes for CASSILGESYEQYF.

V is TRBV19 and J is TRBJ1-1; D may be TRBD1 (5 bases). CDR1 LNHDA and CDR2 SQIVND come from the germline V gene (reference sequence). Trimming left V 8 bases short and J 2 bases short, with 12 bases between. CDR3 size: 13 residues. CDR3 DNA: TGTGCCAGTGGAGACAGCCTAAACACTGAAGCTTTCTTT. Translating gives CASGDSLNTEAFF. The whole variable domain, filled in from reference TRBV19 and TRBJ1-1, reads DGGITQSPKYLFRKEGQNVTLSCEQNLNHDAMYWYRQDPGQGLRLIYYSQIVNDFQKGDIAEGYSVSREKKESFPLTVTSAQKNPTAFYLCASGDSLNTEAFFGQGTRLTVV.

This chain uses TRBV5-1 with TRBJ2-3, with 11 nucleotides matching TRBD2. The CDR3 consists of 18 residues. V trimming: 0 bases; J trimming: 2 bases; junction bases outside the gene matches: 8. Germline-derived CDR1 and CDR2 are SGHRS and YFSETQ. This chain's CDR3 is CASSLAPGLAGTTDTQYF. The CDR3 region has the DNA TGCGCCAGCAGCTTGGCCCCTGGACTAGCGGGTACCACAGATACGCAGTATTTT.

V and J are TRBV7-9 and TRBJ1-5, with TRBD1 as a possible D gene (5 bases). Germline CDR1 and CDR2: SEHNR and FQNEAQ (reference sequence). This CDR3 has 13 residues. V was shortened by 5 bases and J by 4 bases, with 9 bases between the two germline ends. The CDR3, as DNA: TGTGCCAGCAGCCCCGGGACGAATCAGCCCCAGCATTTT. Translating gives CASSPGTNQPQHF.

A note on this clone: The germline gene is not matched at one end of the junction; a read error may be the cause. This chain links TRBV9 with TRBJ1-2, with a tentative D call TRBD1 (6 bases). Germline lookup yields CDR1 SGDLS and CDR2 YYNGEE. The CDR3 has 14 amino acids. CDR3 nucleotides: TGTGCCAGCAGCGTAGGATCGTCAGGGGCTGGGTGGGCCTTC. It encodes CASSVGSSGAGWAF.

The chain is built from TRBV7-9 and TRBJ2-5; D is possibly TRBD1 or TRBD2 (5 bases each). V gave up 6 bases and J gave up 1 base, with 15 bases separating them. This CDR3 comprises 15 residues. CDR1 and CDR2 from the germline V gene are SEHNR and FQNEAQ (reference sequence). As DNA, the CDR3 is TGTGCCAGCAGGGAAATTGGGGGTATCCAAGAGACCCAGTACTTC. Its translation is CASREIGGIQETQYF.

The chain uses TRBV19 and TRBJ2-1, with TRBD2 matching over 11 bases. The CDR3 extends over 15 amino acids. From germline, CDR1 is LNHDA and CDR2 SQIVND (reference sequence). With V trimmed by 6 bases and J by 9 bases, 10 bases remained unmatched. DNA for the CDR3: TGTGCCAGTAGCGTAGCGGGGGGGCTTGGCGGTGAGCAGTTCTTC. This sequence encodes CASSVAGGLGGEQFF.

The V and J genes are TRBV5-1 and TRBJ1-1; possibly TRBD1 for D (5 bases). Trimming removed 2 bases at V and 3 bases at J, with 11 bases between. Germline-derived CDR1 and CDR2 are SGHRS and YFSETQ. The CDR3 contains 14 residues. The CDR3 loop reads CASSLAQADTEAFF. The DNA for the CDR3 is TGCGCCAGCAGCTTAGCACAGGCGGACACTGAAGCTTTCTTT.

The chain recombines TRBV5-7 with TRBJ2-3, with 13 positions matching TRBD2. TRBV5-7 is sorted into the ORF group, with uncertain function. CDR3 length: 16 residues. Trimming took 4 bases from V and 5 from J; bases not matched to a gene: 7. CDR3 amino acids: CASSAGLAGRVDTQYF. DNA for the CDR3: TGTGCCAGCAGCGCGGGACTAGCGGGGAGGGTAGATACGCAGTATTTT.

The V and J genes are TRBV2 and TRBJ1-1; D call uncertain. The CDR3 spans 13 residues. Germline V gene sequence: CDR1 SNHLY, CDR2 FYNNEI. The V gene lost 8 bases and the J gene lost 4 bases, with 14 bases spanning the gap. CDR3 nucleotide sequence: TGTGCCAGCCTAGGCGGGGTTGGCACTGAAGCTTTCTTT. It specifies CASLGGVGTEAFF.

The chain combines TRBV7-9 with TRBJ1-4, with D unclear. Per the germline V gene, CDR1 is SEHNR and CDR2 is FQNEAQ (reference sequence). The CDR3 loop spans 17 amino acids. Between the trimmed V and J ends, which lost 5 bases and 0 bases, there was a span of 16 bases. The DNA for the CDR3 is TGTGCCAGCAGCCCAGGAGAATACACTGCAACTAATGAAAAACTGTTTTTT. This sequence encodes CASSPGEYTATNEKLFF.

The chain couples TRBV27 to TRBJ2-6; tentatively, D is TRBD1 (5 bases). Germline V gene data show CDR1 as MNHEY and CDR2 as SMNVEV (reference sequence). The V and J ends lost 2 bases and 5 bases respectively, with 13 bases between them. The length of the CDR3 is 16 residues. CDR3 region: CASSLSRARRANVLTF. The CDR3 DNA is TGTGCCAGCAGTTTAAGCAGGGCCCGTAGGGCCAACGTCCTGACTTTC. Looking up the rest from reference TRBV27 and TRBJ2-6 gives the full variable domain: EAQVTQNPRYLITVTGKKLTVTCSQNMNHEYMSWYRQDPGLGLRQIYYSMNVEVTDKGDVPEGYKVSRKEKRNFPLILESPSPNQTSLYFCASSLSRARRANVLTFGAGSRLTVL.

The CDR3 sequence: CATSRTLGQPQHF. CDR3 DNA sequence: TGTGCCACCAGCAGAACTCTGGGTCAGCCCCAGCATTTT. This chain uses TRBV15 with TRBJ1-5, with D uncertain. Germline CDR1 reads LNHNV; CDR2 reads YYDKDF (reference sequence). V was clipped by 2 bases and J by 6 bases, with 8 bases between them. The CDR3 totals 13 residues.

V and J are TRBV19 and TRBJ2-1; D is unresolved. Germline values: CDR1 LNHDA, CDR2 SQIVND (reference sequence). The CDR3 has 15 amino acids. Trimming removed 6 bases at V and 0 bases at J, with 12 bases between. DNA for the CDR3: TGTGCCAGTAGGGGTGTGGAGAACTCCTACAATGAGCAGTTCTTC. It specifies CASRGVENSYNEQFF.

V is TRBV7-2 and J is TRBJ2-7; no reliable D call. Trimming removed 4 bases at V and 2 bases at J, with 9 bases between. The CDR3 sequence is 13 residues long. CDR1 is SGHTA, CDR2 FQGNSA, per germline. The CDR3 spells CASSSTLPYEQYF. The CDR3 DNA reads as TGTGCCAGCAGCTCCACCCTCCCCTACGAGCAGTACTTC.

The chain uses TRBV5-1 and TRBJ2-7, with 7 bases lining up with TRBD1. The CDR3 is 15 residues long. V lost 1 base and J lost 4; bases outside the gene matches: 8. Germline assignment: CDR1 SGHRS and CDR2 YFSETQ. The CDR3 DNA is TGCGCCAGCAGCTTGTTATCCGGGACAGAGTACGAGCAGTACTTC. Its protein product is CASSLLSGTEYEQYF. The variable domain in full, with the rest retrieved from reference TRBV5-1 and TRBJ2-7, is KAGVTQTPRYLIKTRGQQVTLSCSPISGHRSVSWYQQTPGQGLQFLFEYFSETQRNKGNFPGRFSGRQFSNSRSEMNVSTLELGDSALYLCASSLLSGTEYEQYFGPGTRLTVT.

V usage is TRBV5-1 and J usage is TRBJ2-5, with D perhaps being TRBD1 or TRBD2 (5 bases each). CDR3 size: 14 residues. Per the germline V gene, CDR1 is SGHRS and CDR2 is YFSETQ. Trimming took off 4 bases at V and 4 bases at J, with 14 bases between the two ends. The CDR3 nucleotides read TGCGCCAGCAGCGTGGAGGACATCCCAGAGACCCAGTACTTC. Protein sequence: CASSVEDIPETQYF.

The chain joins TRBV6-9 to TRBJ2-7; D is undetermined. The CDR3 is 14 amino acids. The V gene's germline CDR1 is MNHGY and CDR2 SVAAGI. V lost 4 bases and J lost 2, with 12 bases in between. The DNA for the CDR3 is TGTGCCAGCAGTTTGAAAGGGATAACCTACGAGCAGTACTTC. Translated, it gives CASSLKGITYEQYF.